This T cell receptor (beta chain) was identified in a study of Ad26.COV2.S vaccination and SARS-CoV-2 variants. CDR3 length: 16 amino acids. V was shortened by 1 base and J by 0 bases, with 9 bases between the two germline ends. Germline values: CDR1 MGHDK, CDR2 SYGVNS. Treatment specified: some 20 received Ad26.COV2.S at low or high dose, single or two shots; five or six received placebo; per-sample allocation not given. Specimen acquisition occurred on day 63 following the initial vaccine or placebo injection. Here immunoSEQ multiplex PCR was the method, and the copy in TCRdb shows in-frame clones only, minus some. The table shows some 450,000 clones, with about nine tenths occurring only once.

The genes are TRBV25-1 and TRBJ2-2; D is undetermined. The clonotype comes from a person between 18 and 60 years old who received the Ad26.COV2.S COVID-19 vaccine or a placebo. The sequencing used peripheral blood, collected in a trial of Ad26.COV2.S vaccine versus placebo. CDR3 region: CASSELTPTNTGELFF. In DNA form, the CDR3 reads TGTGCCAGCAGTGAATTAACACCAACGAACACCGGGGAGCTGTTTTTT.